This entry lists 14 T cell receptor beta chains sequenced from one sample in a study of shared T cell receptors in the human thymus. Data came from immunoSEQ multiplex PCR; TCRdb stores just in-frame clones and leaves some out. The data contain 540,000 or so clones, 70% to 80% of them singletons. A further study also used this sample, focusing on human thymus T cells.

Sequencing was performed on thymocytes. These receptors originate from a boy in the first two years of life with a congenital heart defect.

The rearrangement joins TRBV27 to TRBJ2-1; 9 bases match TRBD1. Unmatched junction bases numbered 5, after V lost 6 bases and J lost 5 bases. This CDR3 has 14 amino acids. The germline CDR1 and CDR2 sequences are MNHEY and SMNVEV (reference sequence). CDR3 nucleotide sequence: TGTGCCAGCAGCCGGACAGGGGACAACAATGAGCAGTTCTTC. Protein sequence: CASSRTGDNNEQFF.

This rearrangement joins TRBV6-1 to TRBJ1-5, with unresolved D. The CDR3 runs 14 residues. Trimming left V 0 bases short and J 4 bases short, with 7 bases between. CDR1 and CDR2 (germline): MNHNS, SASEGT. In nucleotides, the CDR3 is TGTGCCAGCAGTGAAGCGTCAGTAAATCAGCCCCAGCATTTT. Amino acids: CASSEASVNQPQHF.

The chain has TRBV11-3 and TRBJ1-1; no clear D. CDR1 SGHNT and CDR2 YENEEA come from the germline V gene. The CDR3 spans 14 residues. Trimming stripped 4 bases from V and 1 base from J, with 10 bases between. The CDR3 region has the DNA TGTGCCAGCAGCTCCCTTCAGGCGAACACTGAAGCTTTCTTT. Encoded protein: CASSSLQANTEAFF.

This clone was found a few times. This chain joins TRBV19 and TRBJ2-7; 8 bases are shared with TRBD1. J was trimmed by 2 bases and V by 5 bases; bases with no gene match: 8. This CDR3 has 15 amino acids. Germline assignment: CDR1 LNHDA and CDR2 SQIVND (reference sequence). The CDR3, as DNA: TGTGCCAGTAGTCCCTCGGCAGGGGGCCCCTACGAGCAGTACTTC. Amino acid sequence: CASSPSAGGPYEQYF.

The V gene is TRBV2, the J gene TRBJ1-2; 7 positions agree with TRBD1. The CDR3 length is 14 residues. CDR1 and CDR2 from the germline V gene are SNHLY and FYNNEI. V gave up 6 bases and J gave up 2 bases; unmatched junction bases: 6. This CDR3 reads CASRQGTGNYGYTF. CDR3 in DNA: TGTGCCAGCAGACAGGGGACGGGGAACTATGGCTACACCTTC. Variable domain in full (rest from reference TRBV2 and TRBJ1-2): EPEVTQTPSHQVTQMGQEVILRCVPISNHLYFYWYRQILGQKVEFLVSFYNNEISEKSEIFDDQFSVERPDGSNFTLKIRSTKLEDSAMYFCASRQGTGNYGYTFGSGTRLTVV.

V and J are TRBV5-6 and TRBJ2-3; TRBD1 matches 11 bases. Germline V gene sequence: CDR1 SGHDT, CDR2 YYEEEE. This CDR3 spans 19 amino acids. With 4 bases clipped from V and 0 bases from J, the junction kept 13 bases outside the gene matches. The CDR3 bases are TGTGCCAGCAGCCGACTCCGGGACAGGGGGTCCACTAGCACAGATACGCAGTATTTT. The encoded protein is CASSRLRDRGSTSTDTQYF.

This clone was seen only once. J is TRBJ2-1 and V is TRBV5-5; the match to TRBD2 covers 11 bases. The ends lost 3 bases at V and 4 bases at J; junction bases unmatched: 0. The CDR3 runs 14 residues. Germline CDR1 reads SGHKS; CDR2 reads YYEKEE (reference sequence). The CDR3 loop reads CASSWTSGYNEQFF. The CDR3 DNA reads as TGTGCCAGCAGCTGGACTAGCGGGTACAATGAGCAGTTCTTC.

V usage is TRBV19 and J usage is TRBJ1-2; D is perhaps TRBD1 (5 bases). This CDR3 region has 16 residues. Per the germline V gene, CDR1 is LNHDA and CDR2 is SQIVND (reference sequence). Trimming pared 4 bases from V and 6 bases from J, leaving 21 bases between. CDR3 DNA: TGTGCCAGTAGTACTCAAGGGACTCCTGCGTGGGATGGCTACACCTTC. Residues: CASSTQGTPAWDGYTF. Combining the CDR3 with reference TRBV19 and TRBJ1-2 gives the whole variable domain DGGITQSPKYLFRKEGQNVTLSCEQNLNHDAMYWYRQDPGQGLRLIYYSQIVNDFQKGDIAEGYSVSREKKESFPLTVTSAQKNPTAFYLCASSTQGTPAWDGYTFGSGTRLTVV.

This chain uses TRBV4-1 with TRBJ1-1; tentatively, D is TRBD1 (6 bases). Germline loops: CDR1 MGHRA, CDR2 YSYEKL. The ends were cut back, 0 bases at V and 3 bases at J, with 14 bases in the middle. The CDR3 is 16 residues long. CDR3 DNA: TGCGCCAGCAGCCAAGAGGGGGACATTTTGGACACTGAAGCTTTCTTT. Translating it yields CASSQEGDILDTEAFF.

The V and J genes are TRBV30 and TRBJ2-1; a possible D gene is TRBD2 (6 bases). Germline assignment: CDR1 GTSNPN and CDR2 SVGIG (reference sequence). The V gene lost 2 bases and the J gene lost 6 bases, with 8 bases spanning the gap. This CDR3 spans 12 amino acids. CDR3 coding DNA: TGTGCCTGGAGTCCGACTAGCAATGAGCAGTTCTTC. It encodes CAWSPTSNEQFF.

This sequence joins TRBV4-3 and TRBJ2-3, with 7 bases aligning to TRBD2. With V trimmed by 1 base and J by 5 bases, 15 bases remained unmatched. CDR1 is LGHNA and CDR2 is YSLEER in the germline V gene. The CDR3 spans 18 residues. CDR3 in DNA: TGCGCCAGCAGCCAAGGTAGCGGGCCGGGCGTTCGGGGAGATACGCAGTATTTT. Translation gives CASSQGSGPGVRGDTQYF.

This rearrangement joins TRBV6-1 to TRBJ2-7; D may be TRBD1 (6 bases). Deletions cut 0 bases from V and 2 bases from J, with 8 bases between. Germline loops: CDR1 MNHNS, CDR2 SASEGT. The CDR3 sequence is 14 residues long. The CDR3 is CASSEARGPYEQYF. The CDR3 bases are TGTGCCAGCAGTGAAGCCAGGGGACCCTACGAGCAGTACTTC.

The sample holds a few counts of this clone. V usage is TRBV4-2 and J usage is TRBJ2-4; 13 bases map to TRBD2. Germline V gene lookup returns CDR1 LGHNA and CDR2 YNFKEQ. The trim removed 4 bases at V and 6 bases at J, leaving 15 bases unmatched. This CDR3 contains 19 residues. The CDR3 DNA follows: TGTGCCAGCAGCCCCCCCAGTTTACAGGGACTAGCGGGGCTAAACATTCAGTACTTC. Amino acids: CASSPPSLQGLAGLNIQYF.

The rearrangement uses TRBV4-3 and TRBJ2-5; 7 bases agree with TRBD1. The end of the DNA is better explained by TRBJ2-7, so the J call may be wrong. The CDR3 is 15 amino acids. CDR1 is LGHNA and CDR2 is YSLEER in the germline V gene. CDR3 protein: CASSQSNRGPYEQYF. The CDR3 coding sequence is TGCGCCAGCAGCCAAAGTAACAGGGGTCCCTACGAGCAGTACTTC.